The 26 T cell receptor beta chains below come from one sample, sequenced in a study of blood T cell repertoires in COVID-19. The protocol was immunoSEQ multiplex PCR, while the TCRdb copy is restricted to in-frame clones and leaves out a portion. The top ten hold around a quarter of the sample, which has 90,000 or so clones, 86% seen once. The source material was peripheral blood. These receptors all stem from a human donor in a cohort sampled during active COVID-19.

The chain carries TRBV4-3 and TRBJ2-1; D possibly corresponds to TRBD1 (6 bases). The V end was cut by 0 bases, the J end by 7 bases, with 16 bases between. In germline, CDR1 is LGHNA, CDR2 YSLEER. The CDR3 has 16 amino acids. CDR3 region: CASSQDPRGFGNEQFF. DNA of the CDR3: TGCGCCAGCAGCCAAGATCCCAGGGGTTTTGGGAATGAGCAGTTCTTC.

The chain employs TRBV10-3 and TRBJ2-2, with 9 bases aligning to TRBD1. J gave up 11 bases and V 8 bases, and 15 bases lay outside the gene matches. The germline CDR1 and CDR2 sequences are ENHRY and SYGVKD. This CDR3 has 15 residues. CDR3 sequence: CAIRQGESPDLELFF. The CDR3 bases are TGTGCCATCCGACAGGGGGAAAGTCCGGACCTTGAGCTGTTTTTT.

This rearrangement joins TRBV4-1 to TRBJ2-7; D gene unclear. Germline V CDR1 and CDR2: MGHRA, YSYEKL. This CDR3 region has 13 residues. Trimming pared 5 bases from V and 3 bases from J, leaving 11 bases between. The CDR3 DNA sequence: TGCGCCAGCAGCATACAGATATACTACGAGCAGTACTTC. Translated: CASSIQIYYEQYF.

The chain has TRBV4-3 and TRBJ2-7; 7 nucleotides match TRBD1. Germline trimming cut 4 bases from V and 0 bases from J; bases unmatched to any gene: 15. Germline values: CDR1 LGHNA, CDR2 YSLEER. This CDR3 region has 18 residues. CDR3 nucleotides: TGCGCCAGCAGCCTTTCTCTTTCCGGGACAGACCGCTCCTACGAGCAGTACTTC. It encodes CASSLSLSGTDRSYEQYF.

This chain's CDR3 is CASSQGLAGAYEQYF. CDR3 DNA: TGCGCCAGCAGCCAAGGACTAGCGGGAGCCTACGAGCAGTACTTC. The chain joins TRBV4-3 to TRBJ2-7, with 12 bases that match TRBD2. This CDR3 spans 15 amino acids. Unmatched junction bases numbered 0, after V lost 1 base and J lost 2 bases. Germline V gene sequence: CDR1 LGHNA, CDR2 YSLEER.

This clone was recorded once. The J gene is TRBJ1-2, the V gene TRBV5-4; maybe TRBD1 (6 bases). This CDR3 spans 14 amino acids. Germline CDR1 is SGHNT and CDR2 is YYREEE (reference sequence). The ends were cut back, 0 bases at V and 4 bases at J, with 10 bases in the middle. This CDR3 is CASSLEGRGYGYTF. CDR3 DNA sequence: TGTGCCAGCAGCTTGGAAGGCAGGGGCTATGGCTACACCTTC.

The chain is built from TRBV24-1 and TRBJ2-1; 7 bases map to TRBD1. V lost 3 bases to trimming and J lost 3 bases; unmatched junction nucleotides: 16. There are 19 residues in the CDR3. The germline V gene encodes CDR1 KGHDR and CDR2 SFDVKD. CDR3 nucleotide sequence: TGTGCCACCAGTGATCCGTCACTAGTAACAGGGGCAGGCTACAATGAGCAGTTCTTC. This sequence encodes CATSDPSLVTGAGYNEQFF.

The chain has TRBV18 and TRBJ1-5, with TRBD1 identical over 8 bases. Germline-derived CDR1 and CDR2 are KGHSH and LQKENI. The CDR3 consists of 17 residues. V was clipped by 2 bases and J by 2 bases; unmatched bases: 8. The CDR3 nucleotides are TGTGCCAGCTCACCATCGGGACAGGCTGGGGGCAATCAGCCCCAGCATTTT. As protein: CASSPSGQAGGNQPQHF.

The CDR3, as DNA: TGTGCCAGCAGTGAACTGGCTAGCTCAGATACGCAGTATTTT. Amino acid sequence: CASSELASSDTQYF. The chain carries TRBV6-1 and TRBJ2-3; TRBD2 might be the D (5 bases). The V gene's germline CDR1 is MNHNS and CDR2 SASEGT. The ends were cut back, 2 bases at V and 4 bases at J, with 10 bases in the middle. The CDR3 spans 14 residues.

The chain is built from TRBV7-8 and TRBJ2-1, with 7 bases identical to TRBD2. CDR3 length equals 16 residues. CDR1 and CDR2 from the germline V gene are SGHVS and FQNEAQ. With V trimmed by 2 bases and J by 5 bases, 9 bases remained unmatched. This chain's CDR3 is CASSLNRLAVHNEQFF. CDR3 bases: TGTGCCAGCAGCTTAAATCGGCTAGCGGTACACAATGAGCAGTTCTTC.

The chain links TRBV5-1 to TRBJ2-5; the D is unclear. Deletions cut 3 bases from V and 0 bases from J, with 6 bases between. Germline CDR1 and CDR2: SGHRS and YFSETQ. The length of the CDR3 is 13 residues. CDR3: CASSYAYQETQYF. DNA of the CDR3: TGCGCCAGCAGCTATGCGTACCAAGAGACCCAGTACTTC.

This chain connects TRBV5-6 to TRBJ1-4; D gene ambiguous. Germline V CDR1 and CDR2: SGHDT, YYEEEE. V gave up 4 bases and J gave up 0 bases, with 7 bases separating them. This CDR3 contains 14 residues. The DNA of the CDR3 is TGTGCCAGCAGCCGGTCTACAACTAATGAAAAACTGTTTTTT. This translates into CASSRSTTNEKLFF.

V gene TRBV11-3 combines with J gene TRBJ2-1, with D hard to call. Per germline, CDR1 SGHNT and CDR2 YENEEA. Trimming cost V 5 bases and J 9 bases, with 14 bases left between them. The CDR3 runs 13 residues. CDR3 in amino acids: CASSPDDWSEQFF. The CDR3, as DNA: TGTGCCAGCAGCCCCGACGACTGGTCTGAGCAGTTCTTC.

The rearrangement links TRBV4-1 to TRBJ2-1; possible D gene TRBD2, 6 bases. With 4 bases removed from V and 5 bases from J, the gap between germline ends came to 15 bases. Looked up from germline, CDR1 is MGHRA and CDR2 is YSYEKL. CDR3 size: 15 residues. The CDR3 nucleotides read TGCGCCAGCAGCCTGGGGGGAGCTAAGGACAATGAGCAGTTCTTC. Its protein is CASSLGGAKDNEQFF.

V and J are TRBV23-1 and TRBJ1-1; D remains ambiguous. TRBV23-1 carries the ORF label, with uncertain function. Deletions cut 3 bases from V and 2 bases from J, with 13 bases between. The CDR3 is 15 residues long. The CDR3 reads CASSHCGLSNTEAFF. CDR3 bases: TGCGCCAGCAGTCATTGTGGACTAAGCAACACTGAAGCTTTCTTT.

This clone was seen a few times. The chain carries TRBV5-3 and TRBJ1-4, with D possibly matching TRBD1 (6 bases). TRBV5-3 qualifies as an ORF whose function is uncertain. The CDR3 length is 13 residues. V dropped 5 bases and J dropped 6 bases, with 11 bases sitting between them. CDR3 bases: TGTGCCAGAAGGGGGGCGCGGGATGAAAAACTGTTTTTT. It translates to CARRGARDEKLFF.

This chain links TRBV15 with TRBJ2-7; D is perhaps TRBD1 (6 bases). The CDR3 has 13 amino acids. Germline loops: CDR1 LNHNV, CDR2 YYDKDF (reference sequence). The V end was cut by 5 bases, the J end by 6 bases, with 14 bases between. The CDR3 DNA reads TGTGCCACCAGCGTAGATCAGGGGCGCGAGCAGTACTTC. Amino acid sequence: CATSVDQGREQYF.

V and J are TRBV3-1 (or the pseudogene TRBV3-2) and TRBJ1-4; no firm D call. The ends were cut back, 0 bases at V and 6 bases at J, with 17 bases in the middle. The CDR3 consists of 17 residues. In germline, CDR1 is LGHDT, CDR2 YNNKEL (reference sequence). Here the CDR3 DNA reads TGTGCCAGCAGCCAAGATCCGGACTCCAAAAGGGATGAAAAACTGTTTTTT. Protein product: CASSQDPDSKRDEKLFF.

The chain is built from TRBV12-5 and TRBJ2-1, with D possibly matching TRBD1 (5 bases). CDR1 and CDR2 from the germline V gene are LGHNT and FRNRAP. V lost 1 base to trimming and J lost 5 bases, with 9 bases between them. This CDR3 spans 14 amino acids. The CDR3 sequence is CASGLAGRDNEQFF. The CDR3 coding sequence is TGTGCTAGTGGTTTGGCTGGCAGGGACAATGAGCAGTTCTTC. The full variable domain, with the rest looked up from reference TRBV12-5 and TRBJ2-1, is DARVTQTPRHKVTEMGQEVTMRCQPILGHNTVFWYRQTMMQGLELLAYFRNRAPLDDSGMPKDRFSAEMPDATLATLKIQPSEPRDSAVYFCASGLAGRDNEQFFGPGTRLTVL.

V gene TRBV5-1 combines with J gene TRBJ2-5; 8 nucleotides align to TRBD2. The CDR3 runs to 17 residues. J was trimmed by 3 bases and V by 0 bases; bases with no gene match: 10. Germline V gene data show CDR1 as SGHRS and CDR2 as YFSETQ. CDR3 residues: CASSLDLSSGMEETQYF. As DNA, the CDR3 is TGCGCCAGCAGCTTGGACTTGAGTAGCGGGATGGAAGAGACCCAGTACTTC.

Only a few counts were recorded for this clone. One end of the junction does not line up with germline, which may come from a read error. The V call is TRBV7-2, the J call TRBJ1-2, with D possibly being TRBD1 (6 bases). Germline V CDR1 and CDR2: SGHTA, FQGNSA. The CDR3 runs to 15 residues. The CDR3 protein is CASSLGVGGNDGYTF. CDR3 in DNA: TGTGCCAGCAGCTTGGGGGTAGGGGGTAACGATGGCTACACCTTC.

The V and J genes are TRBV6-5 and TRBJ1-5, with 8 bases identical to TRBD1. The CDR3 runs to 14 residues. The germline CDR1 and CDR2 sequences are MNHEY and SVGAGI. V shed 11 bases, J shed 3 bases, and the junction held 9 bases outside the gene matches. The CDR3 reads CAATQTGVNQPQHF. The CDR3 DNA is TGTGCCGCTACCCAGACAGGGGTCAATCAGCCCCAGCATTTT.

This clone was found once. The chain links TRBV7-9 to TRBJ1-6; a weak D match, TRBD1 (6 bases). Trimming cost V 2 bases and J 5 bases, with 10 bases left between them. Germline V gene data show CDR1 as SEHNR and CDR2 as FQNEAQ (reference sequence). The length of the CDR3 is 15 residues. This chain's CDR3 is CASSLQGTDNSPLHF. Written as DNA, the CDR3 is TGTGCCAGCAGCTTACAGGGGACCGATAATTCACCCCTCCACTTT.

The V gene is TRBV10-3, the J gene TRBJ1-1, with TRBD1 as a possible D gene (5 bases). V lost 6 bases, J lost 4 bases, and 15 bases lay in between. The CDR3 spans 14 residues. The germline V gene encodes CDR1 ENHRY and CDR2 SYGVKD. CDR3 region: CAIRGGESGTEAFF. In DNA, the CDR3 is TGTGCCATCAGGGGGGGGGAATCGGGCACTGAAGCTTTCTTT.

This clone was observed once. The V gene is TRBV6-5, the J gene TRBJ1-5; the D is unclear. V lost 5 bases, J lost 0 bases, and 5 bases lay in between. From germline, CDR1 is MNHEY and CDR2 SVGAGI. This CDR3 is 13 amino acids long. CDR3 residues: CASSINSNQPQHF. DNA for the CDR3: TGTGCCAGCAGTATTAATAGCAATCAGCCCCAGCATTTT.

The chain employs TRBV7-2 and TRBJ2-7; 9 bases are a match to TRBD1. The CDR3 extends over 18 amino acids. From germline, CDR1 is SGHTA and CDR2 FQGNSA. Trimming cost V 5 bases and J 0 bases; bases outside gene matches: 14. The CDR3 DNA is TGTGCCAGCAGCCTACAGGGGGCGGGGGCCGCGGGCTCCTACGAGCAGTACTTC. Translation: CASSLQGAGAAGSYEQYF.